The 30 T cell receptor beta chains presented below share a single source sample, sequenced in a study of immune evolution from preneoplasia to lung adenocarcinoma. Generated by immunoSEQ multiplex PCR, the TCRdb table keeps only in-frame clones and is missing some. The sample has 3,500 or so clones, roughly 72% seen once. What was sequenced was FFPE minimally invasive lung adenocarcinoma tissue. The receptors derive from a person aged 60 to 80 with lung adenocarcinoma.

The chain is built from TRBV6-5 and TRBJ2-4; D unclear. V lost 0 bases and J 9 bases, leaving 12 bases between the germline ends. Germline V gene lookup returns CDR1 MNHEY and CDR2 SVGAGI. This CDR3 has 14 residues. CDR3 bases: TGTGCCAGCAGTTACTCTATGTTAGCCAGCATTCAGTACTTC. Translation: CASSYSMLASIQYF.

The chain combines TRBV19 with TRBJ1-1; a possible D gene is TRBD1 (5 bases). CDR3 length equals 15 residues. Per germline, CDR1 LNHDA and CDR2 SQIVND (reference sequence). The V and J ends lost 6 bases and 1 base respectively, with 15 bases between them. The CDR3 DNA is TGTGCCAGTAGGGGACCGGGACTCTCGAACACTGAAGCTTTCTTT. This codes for CASRGPGLSNTEAFF.

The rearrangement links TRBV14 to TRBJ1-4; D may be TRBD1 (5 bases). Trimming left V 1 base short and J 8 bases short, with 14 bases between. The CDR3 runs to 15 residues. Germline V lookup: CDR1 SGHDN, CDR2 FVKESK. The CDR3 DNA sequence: TGTGCCAGCAGCCAAGTCGGGGGGTGGGGAGAAAAACTGTTTTTT. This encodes CASSQVGGWGEKLFF.

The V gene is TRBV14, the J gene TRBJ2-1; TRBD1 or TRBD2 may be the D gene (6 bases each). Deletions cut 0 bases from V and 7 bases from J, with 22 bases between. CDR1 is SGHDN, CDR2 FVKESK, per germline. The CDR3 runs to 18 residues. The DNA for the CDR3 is TGTGCCAGCAGCCAAGATCTGGGTATCATTGGCGGGACAAATGAGCAGTTCTTC. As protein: CASSQDLGIIGGTNEQFF.

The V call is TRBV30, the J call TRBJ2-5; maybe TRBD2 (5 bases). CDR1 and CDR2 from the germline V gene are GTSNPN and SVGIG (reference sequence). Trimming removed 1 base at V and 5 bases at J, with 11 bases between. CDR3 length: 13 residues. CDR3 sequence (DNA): TGTGCCTGGAGTGGGACTCCCCCGGAGACCCAGTACTTC. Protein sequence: CAWSGTPPETQYF.

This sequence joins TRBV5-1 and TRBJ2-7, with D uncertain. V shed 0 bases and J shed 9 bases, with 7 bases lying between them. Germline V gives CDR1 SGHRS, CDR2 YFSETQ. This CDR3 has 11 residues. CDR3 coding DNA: TGCGCCAGCAGCTTGGGGGTCACGCAGTACTTC. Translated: CASSLGVTQYF.

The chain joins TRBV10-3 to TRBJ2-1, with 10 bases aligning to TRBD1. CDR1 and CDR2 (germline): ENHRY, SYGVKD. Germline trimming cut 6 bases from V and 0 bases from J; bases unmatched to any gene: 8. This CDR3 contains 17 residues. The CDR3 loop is CAISPGQGSSSYNEQFF. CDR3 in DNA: TGTGCCATCAGCCCGGGACAGGGGAGCAGCTCCTACAATGAGCAGTTCTTC.

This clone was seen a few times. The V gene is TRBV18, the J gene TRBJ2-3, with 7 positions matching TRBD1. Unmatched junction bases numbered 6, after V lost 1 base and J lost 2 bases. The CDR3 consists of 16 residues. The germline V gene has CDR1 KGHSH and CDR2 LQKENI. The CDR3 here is CASSPLFRGSTDTQYF. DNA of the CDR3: TGTGCCAGCTCACCACTGTTCAGGGGGTCCACAGATACGCAGTATTTT.

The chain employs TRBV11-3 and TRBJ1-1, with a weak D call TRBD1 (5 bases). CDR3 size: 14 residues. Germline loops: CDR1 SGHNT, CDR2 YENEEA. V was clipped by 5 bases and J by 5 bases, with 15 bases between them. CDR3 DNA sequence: TGTGCCAGCAGCCAGCTACAGGTGCGGACTGAAGCTTTCTTT. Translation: CASSQLQVRTEAFF.

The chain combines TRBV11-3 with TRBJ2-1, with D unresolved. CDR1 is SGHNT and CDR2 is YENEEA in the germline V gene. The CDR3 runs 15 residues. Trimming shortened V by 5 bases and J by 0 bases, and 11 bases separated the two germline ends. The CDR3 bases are TGTGCCAGCAGCCCGGCTGGAGCCTCCTACAATGAGCAGTTCTTC. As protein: CASSPAGASYNEQFF.

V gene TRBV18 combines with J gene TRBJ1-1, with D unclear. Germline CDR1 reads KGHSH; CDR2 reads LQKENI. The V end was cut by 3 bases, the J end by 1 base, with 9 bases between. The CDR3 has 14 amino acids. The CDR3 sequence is CASSPQRENTEAFF. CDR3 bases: TGTGCCAGCTCACCTCAAAGGGAGAACACTGAAGCTTTCTTT.

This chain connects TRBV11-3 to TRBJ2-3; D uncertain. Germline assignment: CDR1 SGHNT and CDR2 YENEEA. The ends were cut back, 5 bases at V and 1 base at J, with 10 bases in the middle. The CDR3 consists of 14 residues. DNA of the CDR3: TGTGCCAGCAGCCTCGGATCGGGCACAGATACGCAGTATTTT. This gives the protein CASSLGSGTDTQYF.

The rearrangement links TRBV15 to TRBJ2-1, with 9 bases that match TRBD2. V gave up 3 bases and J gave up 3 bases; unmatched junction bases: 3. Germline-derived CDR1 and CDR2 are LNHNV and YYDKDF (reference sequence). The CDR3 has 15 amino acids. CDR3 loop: CATSRGGRDYNEQFF. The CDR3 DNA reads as TGTGCCACCAGCAGGGGCGGGAGGGACTACAATGAGCAGTTCTTC.

The CDR3 DNA reads TGCGCCAGCAGCCAACGACAGGGTGGAGGCTACACCTTC. Translating gives CASSQRQGGGYTF. This chain links TRBV4-1 with TRBJ1-2; 7 nucleotides line up with TRBD1. Looked up from germline, CDR1 is MGHRA and CDR2 is YSYEKL. The CDR3 has 13 residues. The J segment lost 8 bases and the V segment lost 2 bases, leaving 5 bases of the junction unmatched.

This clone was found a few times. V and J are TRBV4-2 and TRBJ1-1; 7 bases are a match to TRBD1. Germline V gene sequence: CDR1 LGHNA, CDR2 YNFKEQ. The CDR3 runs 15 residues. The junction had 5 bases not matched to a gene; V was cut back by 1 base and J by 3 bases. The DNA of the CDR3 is TGTGCCAGCAGCCAAGTCGTCAGGGGGGACACTGAAGCTTTCTTT. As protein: CASSQVVRGDTEAFF.

This CDR3 reads CASSLSVGVYNEQFF. CDR3 in DNA: TGTGCCAGCAGTTTATCGGTGGGAGTCTACAATGAGCAGTTCTTC. The chain carries TRBV27 and TRBJ2-1; tentatively, D is TRBD2 (5 bases). Trimming shortened V by 0 bases and J by 3 bases, and 9 bases separated the two germline ends. The CDR3 totals 15 residues. CDR1 is MNHEY, CDR2 SMNVEV, per germline (reference sequence).

DNA for the CDR3: TGTGCCAGCAGCCAGGGACTAGCGGGAGGGCCCACAGATACGCAGTATTTT. Its protein product is CASSQGLAGGPTDTQYF. The chain links TRBV7-2 to TRBJ2-3; 16 positions agree with TRBD2. Germline V gene sequence: CDR1 SGHTA, CDR2 FQGNSA. This CDR3 spans 17 amino acids. J gave up 2 bases and V 5 bases, and 4 bases lay outside the gene matches.

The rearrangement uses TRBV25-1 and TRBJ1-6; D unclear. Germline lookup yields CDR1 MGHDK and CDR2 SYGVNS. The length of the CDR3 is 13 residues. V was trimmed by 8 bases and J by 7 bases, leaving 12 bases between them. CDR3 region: CASRARENSPLHF. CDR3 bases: TGTGCCAGCCGGGCCCGAGAAAATTCACCCCTCCACTTT. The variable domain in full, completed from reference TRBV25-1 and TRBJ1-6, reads EADIYQTPRYLVIGTGKKITLECSQTMGHDKMYWYQQDPGMELHLIHYSYGVNSTEKGDLSSESTVSRIRTEHFPLTLESARPSHTSQYLCASRARENSPLHFGNGTRLTVT.

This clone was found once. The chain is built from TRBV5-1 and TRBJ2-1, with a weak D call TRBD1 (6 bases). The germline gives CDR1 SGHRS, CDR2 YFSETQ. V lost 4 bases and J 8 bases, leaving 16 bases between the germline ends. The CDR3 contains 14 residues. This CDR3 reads CASSNRQVQHEQFF. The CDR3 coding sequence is TGCGCCAGCAGCAATAGACAGGTCCAGCATGAGCAGTTCTTC.

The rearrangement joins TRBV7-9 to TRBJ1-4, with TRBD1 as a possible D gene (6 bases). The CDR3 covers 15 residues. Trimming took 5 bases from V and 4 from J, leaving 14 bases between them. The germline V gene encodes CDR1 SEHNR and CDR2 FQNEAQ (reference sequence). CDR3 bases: TGTGCCAGCAGCGGTGGGACAACCGATAATGAAAAACTGTTTTTT. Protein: CASSGGTTDNEKLFF.

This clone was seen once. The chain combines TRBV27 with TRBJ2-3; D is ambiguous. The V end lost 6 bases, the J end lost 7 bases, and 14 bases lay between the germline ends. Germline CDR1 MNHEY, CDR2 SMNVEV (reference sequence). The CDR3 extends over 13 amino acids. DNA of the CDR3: TGTGCCAGCAGCCACGGAGACTTAAATACGCAGTATTTT. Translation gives CASSHGDLNTQYF.

DNA for the CDR3: TGCGCCAGCAGATCAGCTGTAAGCTCCTACGAGCAGTACTTC. Translation: CASRSAVSSYEQYF. The gene calls are TRBV5-1 and TRBJ2-7; D ambiguous. Germline CDR1 and CDR2: SGHRS and YFSETQ. Trimming took off 5 bases at V and 0 bases at J, with 12 bases between the two ends. The CDR3 runs to 14 residues. Full variable domain (outside the CDR3, taken from reference TRBV5-1 and TRBJ2-7): KAGVTQTPRYLIKTRGQQVTLSCSPISGHRSVSWYQQTPGQGLQFLFEYFSETQRNKGNFPGRFSGRQFSNSRSEMNVSTLELGDSALYLCASRSAVSSYEQYFGPGTRLTVT.

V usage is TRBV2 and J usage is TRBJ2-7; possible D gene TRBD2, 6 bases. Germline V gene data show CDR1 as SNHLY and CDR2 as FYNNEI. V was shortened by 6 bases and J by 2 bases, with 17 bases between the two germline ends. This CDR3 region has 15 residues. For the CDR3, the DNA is TGTGCCAGCAGGGGAGGTCGGGGCGGGACCTACGAGCAGTACTTC. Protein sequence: CASRGGRGGTYEQYF.

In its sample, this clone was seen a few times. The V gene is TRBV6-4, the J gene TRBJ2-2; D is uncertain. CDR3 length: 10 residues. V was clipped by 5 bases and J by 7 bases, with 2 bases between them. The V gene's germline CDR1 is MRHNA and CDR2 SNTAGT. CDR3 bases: TGTGCCAGCAGTTGCGGGGAGCTGTTTTTT. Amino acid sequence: CASSCGELFF.

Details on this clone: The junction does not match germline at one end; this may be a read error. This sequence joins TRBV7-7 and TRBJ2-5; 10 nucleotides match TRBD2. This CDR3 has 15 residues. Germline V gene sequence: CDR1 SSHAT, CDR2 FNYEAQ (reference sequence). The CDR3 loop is CASSLGGTSEETQYF. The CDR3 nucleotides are TGTGCTAGCAGCTTAGGAGGGACTAGCGAGGAGACCCAGTACTTC.

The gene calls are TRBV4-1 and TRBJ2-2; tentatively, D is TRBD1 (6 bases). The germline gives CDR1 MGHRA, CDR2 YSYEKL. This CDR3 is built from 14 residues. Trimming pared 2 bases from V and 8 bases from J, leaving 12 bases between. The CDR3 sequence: CASSQPQDRGELFF. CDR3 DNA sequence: TGCGCCAGCAGCCAACCTCAAGACAGGGGGGAGCTGTTTTTT.

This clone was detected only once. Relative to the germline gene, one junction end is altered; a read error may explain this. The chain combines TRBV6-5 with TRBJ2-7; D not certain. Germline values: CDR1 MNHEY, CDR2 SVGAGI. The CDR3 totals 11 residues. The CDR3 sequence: CASSYSSEQYF. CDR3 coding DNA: TGTGCCAGCAGTTACTCCTCCGAGCAGTACTTC.

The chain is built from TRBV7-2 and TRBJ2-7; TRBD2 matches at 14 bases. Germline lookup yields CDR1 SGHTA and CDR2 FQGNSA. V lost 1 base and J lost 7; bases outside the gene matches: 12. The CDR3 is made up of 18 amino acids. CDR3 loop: CASSLVPGTSGRMGEQYF. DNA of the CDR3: TGTGCCAGCAGCTTAGTCCCCGGGACTAGCGGGAGAATGGGAGAGCAGTACTTC.

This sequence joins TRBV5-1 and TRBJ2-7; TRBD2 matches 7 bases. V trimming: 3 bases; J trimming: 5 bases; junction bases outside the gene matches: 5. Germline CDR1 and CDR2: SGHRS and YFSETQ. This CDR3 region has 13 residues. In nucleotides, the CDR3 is TGCGCCAGCAGCTCTCTAGCGGCGGACGAGCAGTACTTC. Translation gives CASSSLAADEQYF. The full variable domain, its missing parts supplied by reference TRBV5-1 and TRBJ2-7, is KAGVTQTPRYLIKTRGQQVTLSCSPISGHRSVSWYQQTPGQGLQFLFEYFSETQRNKGNFPGRFSGRQFSNSRSEMNVSTLELGDSALYLCASSSLAADEQYFGPGTRLTVT.

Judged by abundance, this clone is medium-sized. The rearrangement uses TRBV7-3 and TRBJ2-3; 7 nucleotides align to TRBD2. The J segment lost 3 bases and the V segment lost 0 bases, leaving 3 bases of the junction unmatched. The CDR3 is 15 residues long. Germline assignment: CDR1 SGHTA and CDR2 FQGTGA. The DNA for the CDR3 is TGTGCCAGCAGCTTAACCGCGGGAGAGACAGATACGCAGTATTTT. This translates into CASSLTAGETDTQYF.